Below, one TCR beta chain is given with its context. The sample is drawn from a study of blood T cell repertoires in COVID-19. The overall study: The analysed material was cDNA or gDNA that came from T cells, B-cell-depleted T cells, or PBMCs.

Original methodology: The assay estimated nucleated cells by amplifying reference gene primers. Profiling relied on immunoSEQ multiplex PCR, and the TCRdb table lists in-frame clones only, not all of them. The DNA gave D and trimming, while V, J and clone size come from that table. This sample has 200,000 to 250,000 clones, with about 76% found just once. Clinical history as reported by participants underpinned cohort assignment. In germline, CDR1 is MNHEY, CDR2 SVGAGI. The J segment lost 8 bases and the V segment lost 6 bases, leaving 8 bases of the junction unmatched. This CDR3 spans 15 amino acids.

The V gene is TRBV6-5, the J gene TRBJ2-1, with 12 bases aligning to TRBD2. Material for sequencing was PBMCs or T cells enriched from blood (not recorded which). The TCR originated in a woman in her fifties or sixties with acute COVID-19. The CDR3 DNA sequence: TGTGCCAGCAGCCCCGCTAGCGGGGGGGCCTATGAGCAGTTCTTC. Its protein is CASSPASGGAYEQFF.